The 26 T cell receptor beta chains given below trace back to one sample, sequenced in a study of cytomegalovirus exposure and HLA in healthy donors. Clones were sequenced by immunoSEQ multiplex PCR, and TCRdb holds only the in-frame ones, with some missing. The sample shows roughly 98,000 clones, approximately 88% of them seen only once. The sample comprised PBMCs. Receptors were obtained from a young woman in good health and CMV-seronegative.

This sequence joins TRBV10-3 and TRBJ2-7, with 7 bases fitting TRBD2. CDR3 size: 14 residues. Trimming removed 10 bases from V and 4 bases from J; junction bases left unmatched: 13. Germline V gene sequence: CDR1 ENHRY, CDR2 SYGVKD. The CDR3 is CATRPATSRYEQYF. CDR3 in DNA: TGTGCCACTAGGCCGGCGACTAGCCGTTACGAGCAGTACTTC.

This chain connects TRBV2 to TRBJ2-1; 7 nucleotides align to TRBD1. Unmatched junction bases numbered 14, after V lost 6 bases and J lost 9 bases. CDR3 length: 15 residues. CDR1 is SNHLY and CDR2 is FYNNEI in the germline V gene. CDR3 sequence (DNA): TGTGCCAGCAGCTCAAACAGGGGCTGGATGGGTGAGCAGTTCTTC. Translating gives CASSSNRGWMGEQFF.

The chain has TRBV7-3 and TRBJ2-3; 11 nucleotides line up with TRBD2. This CDR3 has 15 residues. Trimming cost V 5 bases and J 5 bases; bases outside gene matches: 6. CDR1 SGHTA and CDR2 FQGTGA come from the germline V gene. CDR3 coding DNA: TGTGCCAGCAGCGCAACTAGCGGGAGAGGAGATACGCAGTATTTT. Its translation is CASSATSGRGDTQYF.

The chain employs TRBV28 and TRBJ2-5, with D possibly matching TRBD2 (7 bases). This CDR3 is 13 amino acids long. The V end lost 7 bases, the J end lost 6 bases, and 15 bases lay between the germline ends. Per the germline V gene, CDR1 is MDHEN and CDR2 is SYDVKM. CDR3: CASNSGGTKTQYF. CDR3 DNA sequence: TGTGCCAGCAATTCGGGGGGCACCAAGACCCAGTACTTC. Full variable domain (outside the CDR3, taken from reference TRBV28 and TRBJ2-5): DVKVTQSSRYLVKRTGEKVFLECVQDMDHENMFWYRQDPGLGLRLIYFSYDVKMKEKGDIPEGYSVSREKKERFSLILESASTNQTSMYLCASNSGGTKTQYFGPGTRLLVL.

The V and J genes are TRBV2 and TRBJ1-5; D call uncertain. Trimming pared 5 bases from V and 4 bases from J, leaving 24 bases between. Germline V gives CDR1 SNHLY, CDR2 FYNNEI. The CDR3 consists of 18 residues. The chain's CDR3 is CASSRHRRVEAENQPQHF. The CDR3 DNA reads as TGTGCCAGCAGTAGACACCGACGGGTGGAGGCGGAAAATCAGCCCCAGCATTTT.

The chain links TRBV2 to TRBJ2-4, with a tentative D call TRBD1 (5 bases). V was shortened by 6 bases and J by 8 bases, with 11 bases between the two germline ends. Germline V gene sequence: CDR1 SNHLY, CDR2 FYNNEI. This CDR3 has 12 residues. CDR3 sequence (DNA): TGTGCCAGCAGGTATACAGGTGACATTCAGTACTTC. Translation: CASRYTGDIQYF.

The chain is built from TRBV5-1 and TRBJ1-6; D perhaps matches TRBD1 (6 bases). The CDR3 sequence is 14 residues long. Trimming removed 6 bases from V and 9 bases from J, with 16 bases in between. In germline, CDR1 is SGHRS, CDR2 YFSETQ. In nucleotides, the CDR3 is TGCGCCAGCACTACTAACAGGGAAACTTCACCCCTCCACTTT. Translation: CASTTNRETSPLHF.

The genes are TRBV4-3 and TRBJ2-6; D is unresolved. V lost 0 bases, J lost 2 bases, and 14 bases lay in between. Per the germline V gene, CDR1 is LGHNA and CDR2 is YSLEER. CDR3 length: 18 amino acids. The CDR3 is CASSQEWAGSAGANVLTF. CDR3 DNA: TGCGCCAGCAGCCAAGAATGGGCAGGATCTGCTGGGGCCAACGTCCTGACTTTC.

The rearrangement joins TRBV28 to TRBJ2-7; 8 nucleotides match TRBD2. With 6 bases clipped from V and 4 bases from J, the junction kept 11 bases outside the gene matches. CDR3 length: 15 amino acids. Germline CDR1 MDHEN, CDR2 SYDVKM. As DNA, the CDR3 is TGTGCCAGCAGCTCTCCGGGACTAGTTTTATACGAGCAGTACTTC. Residues: CASSSPGLVLYEQYF.

The V and J genes are TRBV7-6 and TRBJ2-2; weak D call: TRBD2 (5 bases). The germline V gene encodes CDR1 SGHVS and CDR2 FNYEAQ. This CDR3 is built from 16 residues. Trimming cost V 1 base and J 3 bases, with 12 bases left between them. For the CDR3, the DNA is TGTGCCAGCAGCTTAGGATGGACGGGGTACACCGGGGAGCTGTTTTTT. It codes for CASSLGWTGYTGELFF.

The gene calls are TRBV15 and TRBJ2-7, with D possibly being TRBD1 (5 bases). V shed 0 bases and J shed 4 bases, with 13 bases lying between them. This CDR3 spans 15 amino acids. Germline loops: CDR1 LNHNV, CDR2 YYDKDF (reference sequence). CDR3 residues: CATSRDHQGLYEQYF. CDR3 sequence (DNA): TGTGCCACCAGCAGAGATCACCAGGGATTGTACGAGCAGTACTTC.

This clone was picked up many times. The chain has TRBV6-1 and TRBJ1-3, with TRBD1 identical over 7 bases. The trim removed 5 bases at V and 6 bases at J, leaving 7 bases unmatched. The CDR3 is 14 residues long. In germline, CDR1 is MNHNS, CDR2 SASEGT. The CDR3 spells CASSLTGDQNTIYF. CDR3 DNA sequence: TGTGCCAGCAGTCTTACAGGGGACCAAAACACCATATATTTT.

The chain joins TRBV19 to TRBJ2-7; tentatively, D is TRBD1 (9 bases). Trimming cost V 10 bases and J 5 bases, with 21 bases left between them. The length of the CDR3 is 14 residues. The germline V gene encodes CDR1 LNHDA and CDR2 SQIVND (reference sequence). The DNA for the CDR3 is TGTGCCACCCGGGGGGGGACAGGGAAACACGAGCAGTACTTC. Amino acid sequence: CATRGGTGKHEQYF.

By its share, this clone is medium-sized. This chain connects TRBV7-8 to TRBJ2-2; D is possibly TRBD1 (6 bases). CDR1 SGHVS and CDR2 FQNEAQ come from the germline V gene. The CDR3 is 16 amino acids. V was cut by 4 bases and J by 3 bases, with 15 bases left in between. The CDR3 loop reads CASSSLRGWDTGELFF. For the CDR3, the DNA is TGTGCCAGCAGCTCCCTCAGGGGATGGGACACCGGGGAGCTGTTTTTT.

This clone was seen only once. CDR3 sequence reads: CASSFRGGTYGYTF. The CDR3 coding sequence is TGTGCCAGCAGCTTTCGGGGGGGGACCTATGGCTACACCTTC. The chain combines TRBV13 with TRBJ1-2; perhaps TRBD1 as D (5 bases). There are 14 residues in the CDR3. Germline V lookup: CDR1 PRHDT, CDR2 FYEKMQ (reference sequence). V was pared by 3 bases and J by 4 bases, with 12 bases between.

V usage is TRBV27 and J usage is TRBJ2-2; 10 bases agree with TRBD2. The CDR3 has 14 residues. Trimming took 7 bases from V and 6 from J; bases not matched to a gene: 5. CDR1 MNHEY and CDR2 SMNVEV come from the germline V gene (reference sequence). The CDR3 loop is CASTPAGGSGELFF. The CDR3 nucleotides are TGTGCCAGCACCCCAGCGGGAGGGTCCGGGGAGCTGTTTTTT.

The chain has TRBV2 and TRBJ1-1; 9 positions agree with TRBD1. The length of the CDR3 is 14 residues. Germline values: CDR1 SNHLY, CDR2 FYNNEI. The V gene end was trimmed by 8 bases and the J gene end by 8 bases; junction bases not matched to a gene: 12. The CDR3 loop is CASGKTGGGSEAFF. The CDR3 nucleotides read TGTGCCAGCGGGAAGACAGGGGGAGGATCCGAAGCTTTCTTT.

This clone is classed as medium-sized (0.01 to 0.1%). This chain connects TRBV9 to TRBJ1-2; no definite D call. Trimming stripped 1 base from V and 8 bases from J, with 9 bases between. Germline V gene data show CDR1 as SGDLS and CDR2 as YYNGEE. This CDR3 is built from 12 residues. CDR3 sequence (DNA): TGTGCCAGCAGCGTACTCGGGATCGGCTACACCTTC. This sequence encodes CASSVLGIGYTF.

V gene TRBV5-4 combines with J gene TRBJ1-3; the match to TRBD1 covers 8 bases. CDR3 length: 19 amino acids. Germline CDR1 reads SGHNT; CDR2 reads YYREEE (reference sequence). After removal of 0 bases from V and 2 bases from J, the junction contained 13 bases not matched to a gene. Here the CDR3 reads CASSLGPNSAGGPGNTIYF. In nucleotides, the CDR3 is TGTGCCAGCAGCTTGGGCCCTAATTCTGCAGGGGGCCCTGGAAACACCATATATTTT.

This chain joins TRBV28 and TRBJ2-7; D is unclear. Germline CDR1 and CDR2: MDHEN and SYDVKM. There are 11 residues in the CDR3. V lost 2 bases and J lost 7, with 6 bases in between. The CDR3 loop reads CASSLIGEQYF. For the CDR3, the DNA is TGTGCCAGCAGTTTAATCGGGGAGCAGTACTTC.

The V gene is TRBV6-1, the J gene TRBJ2-5, with D uncertain. This CDR3 has 10 residues. Germline-derived CDR1 and CDR2 are MNHNS and SASEGT. The CDR3 coding sequence is TGTGCTACCAGGCTGGAGACCCAGTACTTC. Encoded protein: CATRLETQYF.

The chain recombines TRBV28 with TRBJ2-7; 9 bases align to TRBD1. With V trimmed by 10 bases and J by 1 base, 2 bases remained unmatched. Germline V gene sequence: CDR1 MDHEN, CDR2 SYDVKM. This CDR3 spans 12 amino acids. CDR3 DNA sequence: TGTGCCACCGGACAGGGGTCCTACGAGCAGTACTTC. Amino acid sequence: CATGQGSYEQYF.

The CDR3 reads CASNPGHFANTGELFF. DNA for the CDR3: TGTGCCAGTAACCCAGGGCATTTCGCGAACACCGGGGAGCTGTTTTTT. The chain uses TRBV19 and TRBJ2-2; TRBD1 is a possible D gene (5 bases). Germline V lookup: CDR1 LNHDA, CDR2 SQIVND (reference sequence). The CDR3 contains 16 residues. Trimming cost V 7 bases and J 0 bases, with 15 bases left between them.

The chain is built from TRBV5-4 and TRBJ1-5; TRBD1 is a possible D gene (6 bases). This CDR3 spans 14 amino acids. V was shortened by 4 bases and J by 9 bases, with 17 bases between the two germline ends. Germline CDR1 and CDR2: SGHNT and YYREEE (reference sequence). The CDR3 region is CASSEGGARGPQHF. The CDR3 nucleotides are TGTGCCAGCAGCGAGGGGGGGGCCCGGGGGCCCCAGCATTTT. The full variable domain, completed using reference TRBV5-4 and TRBJ1-5, is ETGVTQSPTHLIKTRGQQVTLRCSSQSGHNTVSWYQQALGQGPQFIFQYYREEENGRGNFPPRFSGLQFPNYSSELNVNALELDDSALYLCASSEGGARGPQHFGDGTRLSIL.

The CDR3 reads CATSRLAGITDTQYF. DNA for the CDR3: TGTGCCACCAGCAGACTAGCGGGGATCACAGATACGCAGTATTTT. This sequence joins TRBV15 and TRBJ2-3, with 9 bases matching TRBD2. The germline V gene has CDR1 LNHNV and CDR2 YYDKDF (reference sequence). Unmatched junction bases numbered 2, after V lost 2 bases and J lost 2 bases. The CDR3 has 15 residues.

V usage is TRBV6-1 and J usage is TRBJ1-2; D ambiguous. The CDR3 runs 14 residues. Trimming shortened V by 2 bases and J by 0 bases, and 7 bases separated the two germline ends. Germline CDR1 is MNHNS and CDR2 is SASEGT. For the CDR3, the DNA is TGTGCCAGCAGTGAAAGAGCTCCTAACTATGGCTACACCTTC. Its protein product is CASSERAPNYGYTF.